A single sample is the source of the 8 T cell receptor beta chains below, sequenced in a study of cytomegalovirus exposure and HLA in healthy donors (dated by TCRdb to the late 2010s). The library was obtained by the immunoSEQ multiplex PCR assay. The multiplex PCR relied on a mix of 60 forward primers for TCR Vbeta segments and 13 reverse primers for TCR Jbeta segments. What TCRdb holds here is the immuneACCESS table cut down to in-frame rearrangements. Part of the clones is not present; checked against another copy, under half of the missing clones reflect an unresolved V gene, and the others are unexplained. Across this sample there are about 95,000 clones, with approximately 72% seen only once. 4.1% of the sample goes to the ten largest clones. What was sequenced was PBMCs. The receptor set was obtained from a woman aged 40-49 years in good health and CMV-seropositive.

The CDR3 region has the DNA TGTGCCACCAGCAGAGGAGGGGGCGCGTTAAACTCACCCCTCCACTTT. Amino acid sequence: CATSRGGGALNSPLHF. The chain couples TRBV15 to TRBJ1-6, with 7 positions matching TRBD1. This CDR3 is 16 amino acids long. The germline V gene has CDR1 LNHNV and CDR2 YYDKDF (reference sequence). V lost 1 base, J lost 10 bases, and 10 bases stayed unmatched.

The chain joins TRBV5-1 to TRBJ2-7; possible D gene TRBD2, 6 bases. Germline CDR1 SGHRS, CDR2 YFSETQ. This CDR3 is built from 16 residues. V was pared by 3 bases and J by 3 bases, with 19 bases between. The CDR3 nucleotides are TGCGCCAGCAGCTATTCTGGCTCGGGGACTCTCTACGAGCAGTACTTC. Protein product: CASSYSGSGTLYEQYF.

The rearrangement links TRBV6-5 to TRBJ1-4, with TRBD1 identical over 8 bases. V shed 2 bases and J 7 bases; nucleotides not matched to a gene: 3. CDR3 length: 14 amino acids. Germline loops: CDR1 MNHEY, CDR2 SVGAGI. The CDR3 is CASSYLGQGEKLFF. CDR3 nucleotides: TGTGCCAGCAGTTACCTCGGACAGGGTGAAAAACTGTTTTTT.

The chain couples TRBV9 to TRBJ2-2; D is perhaps TRBD2 (6 bases). The germline CDR1 and CDR2 sequences are SGDLS and YYNGEE. V was cut by 0 bases and J by 6 bases, with 12 bases left in between. This CDR3 spans 15 amino acids. CDR3 sequence (DNA): TGTGCCAGCAGCGTAGAGGCACTAGCATCCGGGGAGCTGTTTTTT. Its protein is CASSVEALASGELFF. Together with reference TRBV9 and TRBJ2-2, the CDR3 gives the full variable domain: DSGVTQTPKHLITATGQRVTLRCSPRSGDLSVYWYQQSLDQGLQFLIQYYNGEERAKGNILERFSAQQFPDLHSELNLSSLELGDSALYFCASSVEALASGELFFGEGSRLTVL.

This sequence joins TRBV27 and TRBJ2-5, with TRBD1 identical over 9 bases. The CDR3 has 14 amino acids. The V and J ends lost 6 bases and 4 bases, in that order; junction bases with no gene match: 6. Germline CDR1 and CDR2: MNHEY and SMNVEV (reference sequence). CDR3 residues: CASRPTGGPETQYF. DNA of the CDR3: TGTGCCAGCAGACCGACAGGGGGTCCAGAGACCCAGTACTTC.

The rearrangement links TRBV11-2 to TRBJ2-5, with D perhaps matching TRBD2 (5 bases). Germline V gene lookup returns CDR1 SGHAT and CDR2 FQNNGV. V lost 5 bases and J lost 4, with 23 bases in between. The CDR3 totals 17 residues. This chain's CDR3 is CASSLNVKARERETQYF. As DNA, the CDR3 is TGTGCCAGCAGCCTAAACGTGAAGGCGAGGGAACGAGAGACCCAGTACTTC.

The V and J genes are TRBV18 and TRBJ1-1; maybe TRBD1 (5 bases). This CDR3 spans 13 amino acids. V lost 3 bases to trimming and J lost 4 bases, with 9 bases between them. The germline gives CDR1 KGHSH, CDR2 LQKENI. CDR3 region: CASSPGGLTEAFF. For the CDR3, the DNA is TGTGCCAGCTCACCTGGGGGACTCACTGAAGCTTTCTTT.

About this clone itself: The junction differs from germline at one of its ends, possibly a read error. The chain is built from TRBV7-7 and TRBJ2-5, with 11 bases lining up with TRBD1. This CDR3 has 12 residues. Germline V gene sequence: CDR1 SSHAT, CDR2 FNYEAQ (reference sequence). The CDR3 is CASSSGQGAADF. The CDR3 DNA reads TGTGCTAGCAGCTCTGGACAGGGGGCTGCCGACTTC.